What follows are 11 T cell receptor beta chains derived from one specimen sequenced in a study of blood T cell repertoires in COVID-19. Sequencing was performed with immunoSEQ multiplex PCR; in TCRdb, only in-frame clones are kept and a portion is missing. In the table there are 200,000 to 300,000 clones, roughly nine tenths of which are singletons. The specimen sequenced was peripheral blood. The receptors were sampled from a man aged 60 to 69 who had recovered from COVID-19.

On this clone: The same CDR3 can be traced to other DNA sequences in this sample. The chain couples TRBV29-1 to TRBJ1-4; 7 nucleotides agree with TRBD1. With 6 bases clipped from V and 3 bases from J, the junction kept 1 base outside the gene matches. CDR1 SQVTM and CDR2 ANQGSEA come from the germline V gene. The CDR3 covers 12 residues. In nucleotides, the CDR3 is TGCAGCGTACAGGGGCCTAATGAAAAACTGTTTTTT. The encoded protein is CSVQGPNEKLFF.

This clone has a single count. Other DNA sequences of this sample code for an identical CDR3. CDR3 loop: CASSLGQGYNEQFF. CDR3 bases: TGCGCCAGCAGCTTGGGGCAGGGGTACAATGAGCAGTTCTTC. The chain joins TRBV5-1 to TRBJ2-1; the D gene is possibly TRBD1 (6 bases). Between the trimmed V and J ends, which lost 0 bases and 4 bases, there was a span of 8 bases. The CDR3 loop spans 14 amino acids. CDR1 and CDR2 from the germline V gene are SGHRS and YFSETQ.

The chain joins TRBV6-5 to TRBJ1-5; D remains ambiguous. This CDR3 has 15 amino acids. CDR1 MNHEY and CDR2 SVGAGI come from the germline V gene. V gave up 6 bases and J gave up 1 base, with 13 bases separating them. Here the CDR3 DNA reads TGTGCCAGCAGACCAGACCGAGGGAGCAATCAGCCCCAGCATTTT. Translating gives CASRPDRGSNQPQHF.

The chain uses TRBV5-4 and TRBJ1-1; a weak D match, TRBD1 (5 bases). CDR1 is SGHNT, CDR2 YYREEE, per germline (reference sequence). The CDR3 length is 15 residues. Deletions cut 1 base from V and 3 bases from J, with 13 bases between. CDR3 region: CASSLMGLLHTEAFF. CDR3 bases: TGTGCCAGCAGCTTGATGGGGCTCCTACACACTGAAGCTTTCTTT. Based on the CDR3 plus reference TRBV5-4 and TRBJ1-1, the full variable domain is ETGVTQSPTHLIKTRGQQVTLRCSSQSGHNTVSWYQQALGQGPQFIFQYYREEENGRGNFPPRFSGLQFPNYSSELNVNALELDDSALYLCASSLMGLLHTEAFFGQGTRLTVV.

The V and J genes are TRBV9 and TRBJ1-1; TRBD1 matches 10 bases. CDR1 SGDLS and CDR2 YYNGEE come from the germline V gene. This CDR3 is built from 16 residues. V lost 0 bases and J lost 4; bases outside the gene matches: 6. This chain's CDR3 is CASSVEGTGVSTEAFF. The CDR3 coding sequence is TGTGCCAGCAGCGTAGAAGGGACAGGGGTAAGCACTGAAGCTTTCTTT.

The chain employs TRBV24-1 and TRBJ1-2; the D gene is possibly TRBD1 (5 bases). V gave up 7 bases and J gave up 3 bases, with 11 bases separating them. CDR1 and CDR2 from the germline V gene are KGHDR and SFDVKD. The CDR3 loop spans 13 amino acids. CDR3 residues: CATRRTGDYGYTF. The CDR3 DNA reads TGTGCCACCAGGAGGACGGGGGACTATGGCTACACCTTC.

V usage is TRBV5-1 and J usage is TRBJ2-7; perhaps TRBD2 as D (5 bases). The V gene lost 9 bases and the J gene lost 6 bases, with 16 bases spanning the gap. CDR1 is SGHRS and CDR2 is YFSETQ in the germline V gene. The CDR3 has 12 residues. The CDR3 is CATRTRPPEQYV. CDR3 DNA sequence: TGCGCCACTCGGACTCGCCCCCCCGAGCAGTACGTC.

This rearrangement joins TRBV5-1 to TRBJ2-1, with 10 bases that match TRBD2. The junction had 4 bases not matched to a gene; V was cut back by 4 bases and J by 6 bases. The CDR3 totals 14 residues. Per germline, CDR1 SGHRS and CDR2 YFSETQ. The CDR3 DNA follows: TGCGCCAGCAGCAGGAGCGGGGGGGCCAATGAGCAGTTCTTC. Encoded protein: CASSRSGGANEQFF.

V is TRBV9 and J is TRBJ2-2; D uncertain. CDR3 size: 17 residues. V was trimmed by 3 bases and J by 1 base, leaving 16 bases between them. The germline CDR1 and CDR2 sequences are SGDLS and YYNGEE. This chain's CDR3 is CASSGGGDSKNTGELFF. In DNA, the CDR3 is TGTGCCAGCAGCGGAGGTGGAGACTCGAAGAACACCGGGGAGCTGTTTTTT. Together with reference TRBV9 and TRBJ2-2, the CDR3 gives the full variable domain: DSGVTQTPKHLITATGQRVTLRCSPRSGDLSVYWYQQSLDQGLQFLIQYYNGEERAKGNILERFSAQQFPDLHSELNLSSLELGDSALYFCASSGGGDSKNTGELFFGEGSRLTVL.

The chain has TRBV4-1 and TRBJ1-2; 8 nucleotides agree with TRBD1. This CDR3 is built from 13 residues. Germline-derived CDR1 and CDR2 are MGHRA and YSYEKL. V trimming: 1 base; J trimming: 10 bases; junction bases outside the gene matches: 5. The CDR3 spells CASSQGQGIHYTF. The CDR3 nucleotides are TGCGCCAGCAGCCAAGGACAGGGGATTCACTACACCTTC.

The V gene is TRBV5-6, the J gene TRBJ2-7; D perhaps matches TRBD2 (6 bases). The germline gives CDR1 SGHDT, CDR2 YYEEEE. With 4 bases removed from V and 4 bases from J, the gap between germline ends came to 15 bases. The CDR3 sequence is 14 residues long. The CDR3, as DNA: TGTGCCAGCAGCCCGGGAAAGGGGACTTACGAGCAGTACGTC. Its translation is CASSPGKGTYEQYV.